This TCR beta chain emerged from a study of regulatory and conventional T cells in RAG deficiency. Regulatory T cells were sorted from blood as CD4+ CD25-high CD127-low cells. The repertoire was sequenced with immunoSEQ multiplex PCR; TCRdb's copy has only in-frame clones and lacks some. The sample yields under 20,000 clones, about 87% seen once. V was clipped by 8 bases and J by 0 bases, with 17 bases between them. CDR1 and CDR2 from the germline V gene are WSHSY and SAAADI. The length of the CDR3 is 15 residues. This same sample was also taken into another study, of regulatory T cells. From that report: Amplification used 52 TRBV primers and 13 TRBJ primers.

The clonotype was recovered from a human donor in good health. V and J are TRBV10-2 and TRBJ2-7; no definite D call. Sequenced: Tregs sorted from blood. The DNA of the CDR3 is TGCGCCAGCTCAGAGGCTACTTCGGCCTCCTACGAGCAGTACTTC. Its translation: CASSEATSASYEQYF.